This T cell receptor beta chain stems from a study of cytomegalovirus exposure and HLA in healthy donors. CDR1 and CDR2 (germline): MNHEY, SMNVEV (reference sequence). The CDR3 has 17 residues. Trimming removed 5 bases from V and 0 bases from J; junction bases left unmatched: 6. PCR primers comprised 60 Vbeta and 13 Jbeta primers. The assay was immunoSEQ multiplex PCR, and TCRdb's table has in-frame clones only and misses some. Its table lists some 200,000 clones. The origin of this receptor is a young man in good health and CMV-seronegative. The chain carries TRBV27 and TRBJ2-2, with 10 bases matching TRBD1. Sequenced: PBMCs. The CDR3 region is CASSAPGQGANTGELFF. The CDR3, as DNA: TGTGCCAGCAGTGCCCCCGGACAGGGGGCGAACACCGGGGAGCTGTTTTTT.